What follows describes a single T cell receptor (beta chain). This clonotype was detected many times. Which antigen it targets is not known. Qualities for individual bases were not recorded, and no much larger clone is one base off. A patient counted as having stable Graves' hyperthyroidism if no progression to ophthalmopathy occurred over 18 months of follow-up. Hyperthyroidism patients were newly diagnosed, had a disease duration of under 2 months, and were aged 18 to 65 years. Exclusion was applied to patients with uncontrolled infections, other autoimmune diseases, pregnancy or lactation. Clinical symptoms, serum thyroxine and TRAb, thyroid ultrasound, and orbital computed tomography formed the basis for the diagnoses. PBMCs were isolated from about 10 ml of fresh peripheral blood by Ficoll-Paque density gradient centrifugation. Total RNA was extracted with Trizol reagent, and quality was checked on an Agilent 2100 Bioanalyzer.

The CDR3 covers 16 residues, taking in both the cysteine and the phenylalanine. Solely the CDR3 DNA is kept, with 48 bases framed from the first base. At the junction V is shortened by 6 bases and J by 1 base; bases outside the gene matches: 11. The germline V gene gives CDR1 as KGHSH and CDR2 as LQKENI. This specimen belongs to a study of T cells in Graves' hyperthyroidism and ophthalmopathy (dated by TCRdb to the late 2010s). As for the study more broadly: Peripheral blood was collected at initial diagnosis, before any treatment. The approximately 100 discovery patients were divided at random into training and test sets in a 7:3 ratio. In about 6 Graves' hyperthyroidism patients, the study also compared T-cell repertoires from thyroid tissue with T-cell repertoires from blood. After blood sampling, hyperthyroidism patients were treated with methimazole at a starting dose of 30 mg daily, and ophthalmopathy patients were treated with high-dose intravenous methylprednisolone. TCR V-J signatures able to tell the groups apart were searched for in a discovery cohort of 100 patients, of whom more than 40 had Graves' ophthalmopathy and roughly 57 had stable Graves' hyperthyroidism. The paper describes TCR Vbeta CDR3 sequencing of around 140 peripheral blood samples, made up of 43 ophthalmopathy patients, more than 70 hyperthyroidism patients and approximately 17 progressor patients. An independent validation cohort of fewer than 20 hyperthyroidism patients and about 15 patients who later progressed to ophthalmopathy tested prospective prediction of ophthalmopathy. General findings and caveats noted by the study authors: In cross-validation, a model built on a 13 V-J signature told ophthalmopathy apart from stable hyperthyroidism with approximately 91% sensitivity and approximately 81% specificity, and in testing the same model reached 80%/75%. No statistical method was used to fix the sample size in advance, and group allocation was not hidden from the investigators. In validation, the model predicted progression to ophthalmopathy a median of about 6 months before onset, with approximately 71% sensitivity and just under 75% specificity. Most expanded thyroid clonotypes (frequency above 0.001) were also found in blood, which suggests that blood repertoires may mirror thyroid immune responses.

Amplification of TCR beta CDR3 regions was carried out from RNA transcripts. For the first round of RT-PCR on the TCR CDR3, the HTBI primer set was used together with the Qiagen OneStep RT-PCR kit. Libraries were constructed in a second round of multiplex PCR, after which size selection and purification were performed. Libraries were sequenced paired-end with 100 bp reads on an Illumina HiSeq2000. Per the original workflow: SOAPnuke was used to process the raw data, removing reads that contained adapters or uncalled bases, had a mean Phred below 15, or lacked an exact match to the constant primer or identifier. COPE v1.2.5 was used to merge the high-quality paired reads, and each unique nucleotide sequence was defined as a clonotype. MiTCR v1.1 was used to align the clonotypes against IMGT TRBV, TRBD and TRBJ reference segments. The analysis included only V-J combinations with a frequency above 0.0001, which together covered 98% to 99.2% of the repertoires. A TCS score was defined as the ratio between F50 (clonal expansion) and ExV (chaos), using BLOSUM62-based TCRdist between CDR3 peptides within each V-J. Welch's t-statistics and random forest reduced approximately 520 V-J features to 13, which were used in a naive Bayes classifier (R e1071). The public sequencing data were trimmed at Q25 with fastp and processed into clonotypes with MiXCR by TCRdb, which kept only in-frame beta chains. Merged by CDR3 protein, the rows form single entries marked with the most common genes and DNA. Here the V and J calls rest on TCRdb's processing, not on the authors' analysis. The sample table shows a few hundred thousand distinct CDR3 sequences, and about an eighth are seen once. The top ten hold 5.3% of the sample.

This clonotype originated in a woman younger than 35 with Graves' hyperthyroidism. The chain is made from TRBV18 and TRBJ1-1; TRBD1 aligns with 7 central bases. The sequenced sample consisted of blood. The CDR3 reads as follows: CASSHGQVAPNTEAFF. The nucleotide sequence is TGTGCCAGCTCCCATGGACAGGTGGCACCGAACACTGAAGCTTTCTTT.